Below are 29 T cell receptor beta chains sequenced from a single sample in a study of CD8 T cells in Susac syndrome. Random-hexamer reverse transcription was applied to roughly 0.45 to 1 ug RNA. TCRdb reanalysed the immunoSEQ multiplex PCR reads using MiXCR and keeps one entry per CDR3 protein. The table has approximately 220,000 distinct CDR3 sequences, over 90% seen once; the top ten hold around 0.082%. The material sequenced was CD4+ T cells from PBMCs. Receptors were obtained from a human donor with multiple sclerosis.

CDR3 bases: TGTGCCAGCACAAACAGCGGAGAGACCCAGTACTTC. Translating it yields CASTNSGETQYF. The J gene is TRBJ2-5, the V gene TRBV3-1; D possibly corresponds to TRBD2 (5 bases). From germline, CDR1 is LGHDT and CDR2 YNNKEL (reference sequence). The CDR3 is made up of 12 amino acids. Deletions cut 7 bases from V and 4 bases from J, with 10 bases between.

This chain links TRBV20-1 with TRBJ2-2, with TRBD2 identical over 11 bases. Per germline, CDR1 DFQATT and CDR2 SNEGSKA (reference sequence). J lost 4 bases, V lost 3 bases, and 10 bases had no gene match. The CDR3 consists of 17 residues. CDR3 amino acids: CSARPLAGGGSTGELFF. The DNA of the CDR3 is TGCAGTGCTAGGCCCCTAGCGGGGGGTGGTAGCACCGGGGAGCTGTTTTTT.

The chain is built from TRBV29-1 and TRBJ2-7, with TRBD2 as a possible D gene (6 bases). The CDR3 is 13 amino acids. CDR1 SQVTM and CDR2 ANQGSEA come from the germline V gene. V gave up 7 bases and J gave up 4 bases, with 17 bases separating them. The CDR3 DNA is TGCAGCGCTGGGTCCCGGGGAGGTTACGAGCAGTACTTC. Translated: CSAGSRGGYEQYF.

The chain is built from TRBV10-3 and TRBJ1-5, with 9 bases fitting TRBD1. In germline, CDR1 is ENHRY, CDR2 SYGVKD. The ends lost 4 bases at V and 2 bases at J; junction bases unmatched: 3. The CDR3 totals 15 residues. In DNA form, the CDR3 reads TGTGCCATCAGTGGAACAGGGGGCGGCAATCAGCCCCAGCATTTT. Translated, it gives CAISGTGGGNQPQHF.

The chain couples TRBV5-1 to TRBJ1-6, with D possibly matching TRBD1 (5 bases). CDR1 and CDR2 from the germline V gene are SGHRS and YFSETQ. Trimming shortened V by 7 bases and J by 3 bases, and 8 bases separated the two germline ends. CDR3 length: 13 amino acids. The CDR3 sequence: CASQQDYNSPLHF. The CDR3 DNA is TGCGCCAGCCAACAGGACTATAATTCACCCCTCCACTTT.

This chain connects TRBV20-1 to TRBJ1-3; TRBD1 agrees at 12 bases. Trimming removed 3 bases from V and 2 bases from J; junction bases left unmatched: 8. CDR3 length: 17 residues. Germline V gene lookup returns CDR1 DFQATT and CDR2 SNEGSKA (reference sequence). CDR3 DNA sequence: TGCAGTGCTAGGAAAACCGGGACAGGGGGCACTGGAAACACCATATATTTT. This codes for CSARKTGTGGTGNTIYF.

The chain links TRBV20-1 to TRBJ2-1, with 9 bases aligning to TRBD2. V gave up 2 bases and J gave up 7 bases; unmatched junction bases: 3. Per germline, CDR1 DFQATT and CDR2 SNEGSKA (reference sequence). The CDR3 sequence is 13 residues long. The CDR3 DNA reads TGCAGTGCTAGACTAGCGGGGATTAATGAGCAGTTCTTC. This sequence encodes CSARLAGINEQFF.

This clonotype appeared a single time. This chain connects TRBV15 to TRBJ2-1; no firm D call. Trimming removed 5 bases from V and 0 bases from J, with 14 bases in between. The CDR3 has 16 residues. Germline V gene data show CDR1 as LNHNV and CDR2 as YYDKDF (reference sequence). The CDR3: CATSVLYLSSYNEQFF. CDR3 in DNA: TGTGCCACCAGCGTCCTTTACCTCAGCTCCTACAATGAGCAGTTCTTC.

The CDR3 sequence is CASSQDPSGGAGREQYF. The CDR3 region has the DNA TGTGCCAGCAGCCAAGATCCCTCAGGGGGCGCAGGACGAGAGCAGTACTTC. J is TRBJ2-7 and V is TRBV3-1; 8 positions agree with TRBD1. V shed 0 bases and J 7 bases; nucleotides not matched to a gene: 14. Germline-derived CDR1 and CDR2 are LGHDT and YNNKEL (reference sequence). The CDR3 totals 17 residues.

The genes are TRBV5-1 and TRBJ2-5, with 9 bases identical to TRBD1. The CDR3 runs 15 residues. The ends lost 0 bases at V and 5 bases at J; junction bases unmatched: 5. Germline loops: CDR1 SGHRS, CDR2 YFSETQ. The CDR3 spells CASSLVGQGLETQYF. CDR3 nucleotide sequence: TGCGCCAGCAGCTTGGTAGGACAGGGGTTGGAGACCCAGTACTTC.

V gene TRBV29-1 combines with J gene TRBJ1-2; D possibly corresponds to TRBD1 (6 bases). V dropped 7 bases and J dropped 0 bases, with 12 bases sitting between them. Germline values: CDR1 SQVTM, CDR2 ANQGSEA. The CDR3 runs to 13 residues. The CDR3 loop reads CSAERTANYGYTF. CDR3 DNA: TGCAGCGCCGAGAGGACAGCTAACTATGGCTACACCTTC.

This chain joins TRBV27 and TRBJ1-2; the D gene is possibly TRBD1 (6 bases). Germline V gene sequence: CDR1 MNHEY, CDR2 SMNVEV (reference sequence). Trimming took off 5 bases at V and 6 bases at J, with 22 bases between the two ends. The CDR3 is 16 residues long. CDR3 nucleotide sequence: TGTGCCAGCAGTACCTACTTCAGGACAGTATATGATGGCTACACCTTC. As protein: CASSTYFRTVYDGYTF.

This sequence joins TRBV10-3 and TRBJ2-7; D is perhaps TRBD1 (6 bases). The CDR3 length is 15 residues. The germline V gene has CDR1 ENHRY and CDR2 SYGVKD. The V gene lost 4 bases and the J gene lost 3 bases, with 16 bases spanning the gap. The CDR3: CAISATRTANYEQYF. CDR3 DNA sequence: TGTGCCATCAGTGCCACGAGGACAGCTAACTACGAGCAGTACTTC.

V is TRBV7-3 and J is TRBJ2-3; D remains ambiguous. The CDR3 is made up of 11 amino acids. The germline V gene encodes CDR1 SGHTA and CDR2 FQGTGA. Trimming shortened V by 2 bases and J by 7 bases, and 4 bases separated the two germline ends. CDR3 amino acids: CASSLDNTQYF. The CDR3 region has the DNA TGTGCCAGCAGCTTAGATAATACGCAGTATTTT.

V usage is TRBV5-1 and J usage is TRBJ2-2; D may be TRBD1 or TRBD2 (5 bases each). V gave up 3 bases and J gave up 4 bases, with 16 bases separating them. CDR1 SGHRS and CDR2 YFSETQ come from the germline V gene. The CDR3 runs 16 residues. The CDR3 loop is CASSSRGDWATGELFF. CDR3 DNA sequence: TGCGCCAGCAGCTCACGAGGGGATTGGGCCACCGGGGAGCTGTTTTTT.

This chain connects TRBV6-5 to TRBJ1-2; D possibly corresponds to TRBD1 (6 bases). Germline CDR1 is MNHEY and CDR2 is SVGAGI. The CDR3 has 15 amino acids. Trimming removed 2 bases at V and 4 bases at J, with 14 bases between. The CDR3 DNA is TGTGCCAGCAGTTACGCGGGACAACAGATCTATGGCTACACCTTC. This codes for CASSYAGQQIYGYTF.

The J gene is TRBJ1-2, the V gene TRBV6-5; D unresolved. The CDR3 extends over 15 amino acids. The V end was cut by 5 bases, the J end by 7 bases, with 20 bases between. Germline V lookup: CDR1 MNHEY, CDR2 SVGAGI. This chain's CDR3 is CASSPTSVGESGYTF. The CDR3 DNA follows: TGTGCCAGCAGTCCTACGAGTGTAGGAGAGAGTGGCTACACCTTC.

The chain uses TRBV4-2 and TRBJ2-7; TRBD1 matches 8 bases. There are 14 residues in the CDR3. The V and J ends lost 1 base and 2 bases, in that order; junction bases with no gene match: 1. Germline CDR1 LGHNA, CDR2 YNFKEQ. The CDR3: CASSQGQGTYEQYF. The CDR3 DNA sequence: TGTGCCAGCAGCCAAGGACAGGGGACCTACGAGCAGTACTTC.

This sequence joins TRBV20-1 and TRBJ1-3; D remains ambiguous. The length of the CDR3 is 14 residues. Germline V gene sequence: CDR1 DFQATT, CDR2 SNEGSKA (reference sequence). V was clipped by 0 bases and J by 1 base, with 7 bases between them. CDR3 sequence: CSARDAESGNTIYF. The CDR3 nucleotides read TGCAGTGCTAGAGATGCAGAGTCTGGAAACACCATATATTTT.

The genes are TRBV29-1 and TRBJ1-2; the D is unclear. This CDR3 contains 12 residues. Germline V lookup: CDR1 SQVTM, CDR2 ANQGSEA. The V end was cut by 7 bases, the J end by 4 bases, with 13 bases between. The CDR3 sequence is CSAPDGVYGYTF. The CDR3 region has the DNA TGCAGCGCCCCGGACGGCGTCTATGGCTACACCTTC.

The J gene is TRBJ2-1, the V gene TRBV14, with D possibly being TRBD2 (6 bases). Trimming left V 0 bases short and J 7 bases short, with 19 bases between. The CDR3 spans 17 residues. Per the germline V gene, CDR1 is SGHDN and CDR2 is FVKESK. The DNA for the CDR3 is TGTGCCAGCAGCCAAGATGGGTGTAGCGGTCCGGGGAATGAGCAGTTCTTC. It is translated as CASSQDGCSGPGNEQFF.

The chain links TRBV11-3 to TRBJ2-1; D is ambiguous. Trimming cost V 1 base and J 8 bases, with 12 bases left between them. CDR3 length: 14 amino acids. Per germline, CDR1 SGHNT and CDR2 YENEEA. CDR3 sequence reads: CASSLGPKMYEQFF. The CDR3 DNA reads TGTGCCAGCAGCTTAGGCCCCAAGATGTATGAGCAGTTCTTC. Together with reference TRBV11-3 and TRBJ2-1, the CDR3 gives the full variable domain: EAGVVQSPRYKIIEKKQPVAFWCNPISGHNTLYWYLQNLGQGPELLIRYENEEAVDDSQLPKDRFSAERLKGVDSTLKIQPAELGDSAVYLCASSLGPKMYEQFFGPGTRLTVL.

Worth noting for this clonotype: The junction shows a germline mismatch at one end, possibly a read error. The rearrangement links TRBV12-5 to TRBJ2-5, with D possibly matching TRBD1 (6 bases). The CDR3 has 14 amino acids. Germline CDR1 is LGHNT and CDR2 is FRNRAP. CDR3 sequence: CASVLGDNQETQYF. The CDR3, as DNA: TGTGCTAGTGTTTTGGGGGACAACCAAGAGACCCAGTACTTC.

The rearrangement links TRBV7-9 to TRBJ2-1, with TRBD1 as a possible D gene (5 bases). The CDR3 is 15 amino acids. Per germline, CDR1 SEHNR and CDR2 FQNEAQ (reference sequence). V lost 3 bases, J lost 4 bases, and 13 bases lay in between. The CDR3: CASSFDSQLYNEQFF. The CDR3 DNA sequence: TGTGCCAGCAGCTTCGACAGCCAGCTATACAATGAGCAGTTCTTC.

The chain recombines TRBV30 with TRBJ1-5; 7 bases match TRBD1. The V and J ends lost 5 bases and 4 bases, in that order; junction bases with no gene match: 11. The CDR3 consists of 15 residues. Germline-derived CDR1 and CDR2 are GTSNPN and SVGIG (reference sequence). Here the CDR3 reads CAWSQQGPRNQPQHF. In nucleotides, the CDR3 is TGTGCCTGGTCCCAACAGGGGCCGAGGAATCAGCCCCAGCATTTT.

This chain uses TRBV3-1 with TRBJ2-3; possibly TRBD1 for D (6 bases). Trimming took 2 bases from V and 11 from J, leaving 14 bases between them. This CDR3 has 13 amino acids. The V gene's germline CDR1 is LGHDT and CDR2 YNNKEL (reference sequence). Here the CDR3 reads CASSQLNRVEQYF. The DNA for the CDR3 is TGTGCCAGCAGCCAACTCAACAGGGTGGAGCAGTATTTT.

The DNA of the CDR3 is TGTGCCAGCAGTACCACAGGGGGGCCCCAGCATTTT. It is translated as CASSTTGGPQHF. This chain uses TRBV2 with TRBJ1-5, with 8 bases fitting TRBD1. The germline gives CDR1 SNHLY, CDR2 FYNNEI. The V gene end was trimmed by 5 bases and the J gene end by 9 bases; junction bases not matched to a gene: 3. CDR3 length: 12 residues.

This clonotype was detected only a few times. V is TRBV30 and J is TRBJ2-1; D gene unclear. The CDR3 contains 11 residues. V lost 5 bases and J 5 bases, leaving 7 bases between the germline ends. Germline assignment: CDR1 GTSNPN and CDR2 SVGIG (reference sequence). CDR3 region: CAWSINNEQFF. CDR3 DNA sequence: TGTGCCTGGTCAATCAACAATGAGCAGTTCTTC.

This chain uses TRBV5-4 with TRBJ2-1; the D call may be TRBD1 or TRBD2 (5 bases each). CDR1 SGHNT and CDR2 YYREEE come from the germline V gene (reference sequence). Between the trimmed V and J ends, which lost 4 bases and 5 bases, there was a span of 13 bases. The CDR3 spans 14 residues. This CDR3 is CASSSIGTDNEQFF. The CDR3 DNA reads as TGTGCCAGCAGCAGCATCGGGACGGACAATGAGCAGTTCTTC.